This T cell receptor beta chain is from a study of beta chain features in type 1 diabetes. Notes on the study in general: TCRB CDR3s from Type 1 diabetes patients were moderately but significantly shorter in all four CD4+ subsets.

There are many counts of this clone. Its antigen is not known. Unmatched junction bases numbered 5, after V lost 0 bases and J lost 7 bases. CDR3 size: 17 residues. Purity exceeding 95% was reached by all sorted populations. The isolated RNA, all of it, was reverse transcribed, so expressed TCRB transcripts were what got sequenced. Only in-frame clones appear in the TCRdb table, and some are missing; sequencing was by immunoSEQ multiplex PCR. The profile shows about 99,000 clones, 25% to 35% of them singletons. The source is a woman younger than 35 with type 1 diabetes. The sample comprised central memory CD4+ T cells from blood. The chain employs TRBV23-1 and TRBJ2-2; 13 bases are shared with TRBD2. TRBV23-1 is assigned to the ORF class and has an uncertain function. In DNA form, the CDR3 reads TGCGCCAGCAGTCAATCAGGACTAGCGGGAGATAACGGGGAGCTGTTTTTT. This gives the protein CASSQSGLAGDNGELFF.